Each of the 23 T cell receptor beta chains below was sequenced from the same sample in a study of tumor-infiltrating lymphocytes in primary liver carcinoma. Bulk tissue was left unsorted, and RNA and DNA were co-extracted from about 20-30 mg of it. A primer matching the constant region was used to make TCR beta cDNA from 500 to 650 ng of total RNA. Three nested multiplex PCR rounds of slightly modified ARM-PCR generated TCR beta libraries. In the first two PCR rounds, TRBV1-TRBV30 forward primers were paired with a C-beta reverse primer, and each round lasted roughly 9 cycles. TCRdb reanalysed the multiplex PCR reads using MiXCR and keeps one entry per CDR3 protein. The top ten clones hold around 9.5% of a sample with 100,000 or so distinct CDR3 sequences, around two thirds of them seen once. The sequenced material came from liver tumor tissue from sampling region 5. The subset was: tumor region T5, tumor centre. The receptors here all came from a woman aged 55-70 years with primary liver carcinoma and hepatitis B virus infection.

In the case of this clonotype: A much larger clone lies a single base off, so this may be a read error. The chain recombines TRBV6-1 with TRBJ2-7; TRBD1 might be the D (5 bases). Trimming cost V 1 base and J 5 bases, with 12 bases left between them. This CDR3 region has 14 residues. In germline, CDR1 is MNHNS, CDR2 SASEGT. The CDR3 loop is CASSEDRSWDEQYF. CDR3 nucleotides: TGTGCCAGCAGTGAAGACAGGTCCTGGGACGAGCAGTACTTC.

Notes on this clonotype: Mismatch with germline at one junction end may stem from a read error. This chain uses TRBV12-3 or TRBV12-4 with TRBJ2-1; D uncertain. This CDR3 contains 17 residues. The CDR3 DNA reads as TGTGTCAGCAGCCCGCGCCCGAGAAGTATGGCCTACAATGAGCAGTTCTTC. Translating it yields CVSSPRPRSMAYNEQFF.

As regards this clonotype: A much larger clonotype is one base distant, so this may be a read error. The gene calls are TRBV29-1 and TRBJ2-7, with D perhaps being TRBD1 or TRBD2 (5 bases each). The germline CDR1 and CDR2 sequences are SQVTM and ANQGSEA. The CDR3 has 15 amino acids. Deletions cut 3 bases from V and 2 bases from J, with 17 bases between. The CDR3: CSVEWDDRTAYEQYF. The CDR3 DNA reads TGCAGCGTTGAGTGGGACGACAGAACTGCCTACGAGCAGTACTTC.

With regard to this clonotype: One end of the junction is discordant with germline, which a read error may explain. This chain joins TRBV11-2 and TRBJ2-1; D may be TRBD1 or TRBD2 (5 bases each). This CDR3 has 17 amino acids. Germline assignment: CDR1 SGHAT and CDR2 FQNNGV. The CDR3 here is CVSRFLGAGGGYNEQFF. For the CDR3, the DNA is TGTGTCAGCAGGTTCCTTGGGGCTGGCGGAGGATACAATGAGCAGTTCTTC.

This clonotype was counted only a few times. A single base separates this from a much larger clone, so it may be a read error. This likely comes from a read error, as the CDR3 has no conserved phenylalanine or tryptophan at its end. This sequence joins TRBV6-6 and TRBJ2-5; the match to TRBD1 covers 8 bases. Germline-derived CDR1 and CDR2 are MNHNY and SVGAGI (reference sequence). The J segment lost 4 bases and the V segment lost 5 bases, leaving 9 bases of the junction unmatched. The CDR3 sequence is 15 residues long. CDR3 bases: TGTGCCAGCAGTACAAAAACAGGGGGTCTAGAGACCCAGTACCTC. Residues: CASSTKTGGLETQYL.

To note about this clonotype: At one end the junction does not follow the germline gene, possibly because of a read error. The chain has TRBV11-3 and TRBJ2-1; 7 positions agree with TRBD2. From germline, CDR1 is SGHNT and CDR2 YENEEA. The CDR3 is 15 residues long. The CDR3 bases are TGTACCAGCAGCTTAGGGACTAACGGGAGTCTTGAGCAGTTCTTT. Translated: CTSSLGTNGSLEQFF. Full variable domain (remainder filled in from reference TRBV11-3 and TRBJ2-1): EAGVVQSPRYKIIEKKQPVAFWCNPISGHNTLYWYLQNLGQGPELLIRYENEEAVDDSQLPKDRFSAERLKGVDSTLKIQPAELGDSAVYLCTSSLGTNGSLEQFFGPGTRLTVL.

A note on this clonotype: Its ends do not fully match the called genes, so a read error is possible. This rearrangement joins TRBV11-1 to TRBJ2-1; D is undetermined. This CDR3 contains 12 residues. Germline lookup yields CDR1 SGHAT and CDR2 FQDESV (reference sequence). DNA for the CDR3: TGTGTCAGCAGTGTGGGATACGATGAGCAGTTCTTC. It codes for CVSSVGYDEQFF.

This clonotype was detected many times. In nucleotides, the CDR3 is TGTGCCAGCAGCTTGGCCGGAGACATTGGGACTGAAGCTTTCTTT. This translates into CASSLAGDIGTEAFF. This chain links TRBV5-4 with TRBJ1-1; the D is unclear. This CDR3 comprises 15 residues. Trimming took 0 bases from V and 5 from J, leaving 14 bases between them. Per germline, CDR1 SGHNT and CDR2 YYREEE (reference sequence).

This clonotype came up many times. V is TRBV10-2 and J is TRBJ1-1, with unresolved D. This CDR3 is 13 amino acids long. V lost 5 bases and J 4 bases, leaving 11 bases between the germline ends. The germline V gene encodes CDR1 WSHSY and CDR2 SAAADI. The CDR3 protein is CASSTTEGTEAFF. CDR3 nucleotides: TGCGCCAGCAGTACCACAGAGGGCACTGAAGCTTTCTTT.

A remark on this clonotype: No conserved phenylalanine or tryptophan ends this CDR3, so it is likely a read error. The V and J genes are TRBV5-4 and TRBJ2-5; 12 bases agree with TRBD2. The CDR3 spans 15 residues. From germline, CDR1 is SGHNT and CDR2 YYREEE (reference sequence). The chain's CDR3 is CAGSFGTSGQETQYL. The DNA of the CDR3 is TGTGCCGGCAGCTTCGGGACTAGCGGGCAAGAGACTCAGTACTTA.

On this clonotype itself: An end of the junction differs from the germline gene, which may be a read error. The rearrangement joins TRBV5-4 to TRBJ2-5; 10 positions match TRBD2. Germline lookup yields CDR1 SGHNT and CDR2 YYREEE (reference sequence). The CDR3 contains 14 residues. DNA for the CDR3: TGTGTCAGCAGCTTGAGCGGGAGGGGAGAGACCCAGTACTTC. Amino acids: CVSSLSGRGETQYF.

This clonotype is medium-sized. The CDR3 spells CASSSGPQMTAEKLFF. The CDR3 nucleotides read TGTGCCAGCAGCTCAGGACCCCAAATGACTGCTGAAAAACTGTTTTTT. The V call is TRBV11-2, the J call TRBJ1-4; no reliable D call. The CDR3 extends over 16 amino acids. The germline CDR1 and CDR2 sequences are SGHAT and FQNNGV. Between the trimmed V and J ends, which lost 4 bases and 7 bases, there was a span of 19 bases.

Concerning this clonotype: The CDR3 does not close with the conserved phenylalanine or tryptophan, likely indicating a read error. This chain connects TRBV12-3 or TRBV12-4 to TRBJ2-3, with D tentatively TRBD2 (5 bases). CDR3 length equals 15 residues. The CDR3 bases are TGTGCCAGCAGTTTTCATGTTTCTAGCACATATACGCAGTATCTT. It is translated as CASSFHVSSTYTQYL.

Comments on this clonotype: The junction differs from germline at one of its ends, possibly a read error. The CDR3 loop reads CASGLGTGDTDTQYF. Written as DNA, the CDR3 is TGTGCCAGCGGCTTAGGAACGGGAGACACAGATACGCAGTATTTT. The chain links TRBV11-2 to TRBJ2-3, with a weak D call TRBD2 (6 bases). This CDR3 is built from 15 residues. Per germline, CDR1 SGHAT and CDR2 FQNNGV.

As concerns this clonotype: An end of the junction differs from the germline gene, which may be a read error. The chain combines TRBV6-5 with TRBJ1-3, with D uncertain. Germline assignment: CDR1 MNHEY and CDR2 SVGAGI. This CDR3 region has 15 residues. The CDR3 protein is CASGLTVGPGHTIYF. The CDR3 nucleotides read TGTGCCAGCGGTCTAACTGTAGGACCTGGACACACCATATATTTT.

The gene calls are TRBV19 and TRBJ2-2; TRBD2 agrees at 10 bases. V gave up 0 bases and J gave up 6 bases; unmatched junction bases: 7. This CDR3 spans 17 amino acids. The V gene's germline CDR1 is LNHDA and CDR2 SQIVND (reference sequence). The CDR3 loop reads CASSIDRTSGTPGELFF. The CDR3 nucleotides read TGTGCCAGTAGTATAGATCGAACTAGCGGGACCCCCGGGGAGCTGTTTTTT.

A remark on this clonotype: This CDR3 is missing its conserved last phenylalanine or tryptophan, likely due to a read error. The chain is built from TRBV11-2 and TRBJ2-3; D may be TRBD2 (5 bases). V shed 5 bases and J shed 0 bases, with 27 bases lying between them. Germline V gene lookup returns CDR1 SGHAT and CDR2 FQNNGV. The CDR3 has 20 amino acids. The CDR3: CASSLYAIGLAAQSTDTQYS. CDR3 bases: TGTGCCAGCAGCCTCTACGCAATAGGGCTAGCAGCCCAAAGCACAGATACGCAGTATTCT.

This chain connects TRBV2 to TRBJ1-6, with D perhaps TRBD1 (6 bases). Germline CDR1 is SNHLY and CDR2 is FYNNEI. V was cut by 4 bases and J by 10 bases, with 17 bases left in between. The CDR3 has 15 residues. CDR3 loop: CASSVGTGRNSPLHF. Written as DNA, the CDR3 is TGTGCCAGCAGTGTCGGTACAGGGAGAAACTCACCCCTCCACTTT.

Concerning this clonotype: A read error is possible here, since a much larger clone lies one base away. The chain carries TRBV5-1 and TRBJ2-7, with a possible D match to TRBD1 (5 bases). CDR3 length: 13 amino acids. The germline V gene encodes CDR1 SGHRS and CDR2 YFSETQ. The DNA for the CDR3 is TGCTCCAGCAGGCCGACAGCCTCCTACGAGCAGTACTTC. Translation: CSSRPTASYEQYF.

A note on this clonotype: This sequence may be a read error, since a much larger clone differs from it by one base. The chain recombines TRBV11-2 with TRBJ2-7; tentative D call: TRBD2 (7 bases). Germline V gene sequence: CDR1 SGHAT, CDR2 FQNNGV. The CDR3 spans 15 residues. DNA of the CDR3: TGTGCCAGCAGCCCCCTCGGGGGGCGCCGGGTCGAGCGGTACTTC. Amino acids: CASSPLGGRRVERYF.

This clonotype was counted only a few times. A much bigger clone sits one base away, suggesting this may be a read error. This chain links TRBV6-1 with TRBJ1-6; perhaps TRBD1 as D (6 bases). The CDR3 consists of 14 residues. The germline V gene encodes CDR1 MNHNS and CDR2 SASEGT. The V end lost 7 bases, the J end lost 7 bases, and 14 bases lay between the germline ends. The CDR3 DNA is TGTGCCAGCACCCTGGGGGCGGAGAATTCACCCCTCCACTTT. It codes for CASTLGAENSPLHF.

The gene calls are TRBV12-3 or TRBV12-4 and TRBJ1-5; perhaps TRBD1 as D (5 bases). Trimming took off 5 bases at V and 4 bases at J, with 18 bases between the two ends. This CDR3 has 16 amino acids. In DNA, the CDR3 is TGTGCCAGCAGTACGAGGCCGGGACGAGGGAATCAGCCCCAGCATTTT. Its protein is CASSTRPGRGNQPQHF.

The genes are TRBV30 and TRBJ2-1, with D unresolved. This CDR3 spans 16 amino acids. Trimming took 0 bases from V and 2 from J, leaving 14 bases between them. Germline CDR1 and CDR2: GTSNPN and SVGIG (reference sequence). The CDR3 nucleotides read TGTGCCTGGAGTGTAGGCCGATCACCTCCCTACAATGAGCAGTTCTTC. Its translation: CAWSVGRSPPYNEQFF.